This entry lists 22 T cell receptor beta chains sequenced from one sample in a study of T cells in Graves' hyperthyroidism and ophthalmopathy. It was RNA transcripts that yielded the amplified TCR beta CDR3 regions. HTBI primers were used for first-round RT-PCR of the TCR CDR3. Using its own MiXCR run on the multiplex PCR reads, TCRdb lists one record per CDR3 protein. The sample comprises approximately 400,000 distinct CDR3 sequences, about a sixth of which are singletons, and roughly 25% rests with the top ten. The sequenced sample consisted of blood. These receptors came from a woman aged 18-29 years with Graves' hyperthyroidism that later progressed to Graves' ophthalmopathy.

The chain couples TRBV7-9 to TRBJ2-3; 7 bases match TRBD1. Per the germline V gene, CDR1 is SEHNR and CDR2 is FQNEAQ (reference sequence). Unmatched junction bases numbered 13, after V lost 5 bases and J lost 2 bases. The CDR3 runs to 17 residues. The CDR3 protein is CASSPLGAGGTTDTQYF. The CDR3 DNA sequence: TGTGCCAGCAGCCCCTTAGGGGCAGGGGGTACCACAGATACGCAGTATTTT. Combining the CDR3 with reference TRBV7-9 and TRBJ2-3 gives the whole variable domain DTGVSQNPRHKITKRGQNVTFRCDPISEHNRLYWYRQTLGQGPEFLTYFQNEAQLEKSRLLSDRFSAERPKGSFSTLEIQRTEQGDSAMYLCASSPLGAGGTTDTQYFGPGTRLTVL.

In this sample, this clonotype turned up many times. This sequence joins TRBV20-1 and TRBJ2-4; D gene uncertain. This CDR3 is built from 15 residues. CDR1 and CDR2 from the germline V gene are DFQATT and SNEGSKA (reference sequence). Trimming pared 0 bases from V and 1 base from J, leaving 10 bases between. The CDR3 sequence: CSAREAGWAKNIQYF. The CDR3, as DNA: TGCAGTGCTAGAGAGGCAGGTTGGGCCAAAAACATTCAGTACTTC.

The genes are TRBV19 and TRBJ2-1; TRBD2 matches 7 bases. Trimming cost V 9 bases and J 7 bases; bases outside gene matches: 18. Per the germline V gene, CDR1 is LNHDA and CDR2 is SQIVND (reference sequence). The CDR3 has 16 residues. The CDR3 loop is CASHPAEAGMVNEQFF. The CDR3 coding sequence is TGTGCCAGCCACCCCGCAGAAGCGGGAATGGTAAATGAGCAGTTCTTC.

This clonotype appeared many times. This chain uses TRBV28 with TRBJ2-7, with 9 bases aligning to TRBD1. The length of the CDR3 is 13 residues. Germline lookup yields CDR1 MDHEN and CDR2 SYDVKM. Trimming took 6 bases from V and 3 from J; bases not matched to a gene: 3. CDR3 sequence (DNA): TGTGCCAGCAGCCACAGGGGGCTCTACGAGCAGTACTTC. Its protein product is CASSHRGLYEQYF.

J is TRBJ2-1 and V is TRBV6-2 or TRBV6-3; D possibly matches TRBD1 or TRBD2 (5 bases each). The CDR3 totals 15 residues. Trimming took off 8 bases at V and 4 bases at J, with 18 bases between the two ends. CDR1 is MNHEY and CDR2 is SVGEGT in the germline V gene. The CDR3 nucleotides read TGTGCCAGCGGTGACGGGACCGAGGCTTACAATGAGCAGTTCTTC. It is translated as CASGDGTEAYNEQFF.

CDR3 DNA: TGCAGTGCTAGAGAAGGACAGGGGGCCTATTCACCCCTCCACTTT. Its translation is CSAREGQGAYSPLHF. This chain links TRBV20-1 with TRBJ1-6; TRBD1 agrees at 11 bases. Looked up from germline, CDR1 is DFQATT and CDR2 is SNEGSKA (reference sequence). The J segment lost 8 bases and the V segment lost 0 bases, leaving 3 bases of the junction unmatched. CDR3 length: 15 amino acids.

The chain couples TRBV6-5 to TRBJ2-5; 11 bases map to TRBD1. Germline lookup yields CDR1 MNHEY and CDR2 SVGAGI. CDR3 length: 18 amino acids. The junction had 11 bases not matched to a gene; V was cut back by 3 bases and J by 2 bases. CDR3 region: CASSYYGPGTGGQETQYF. CDR3 DNA sequence: TGTGCCAGCAGTTATTATGGACCCGGGACAGGGGGACAAGAGACCCAGTACTTC.

The genes are TRBV20-1 and TRBJ1-1, with 8 bases fitting TRBD1. CDR1 DFQATT and CDR2 SNEGSKA come from the germline V gene (reference sequence). V trimming: 6 bases; J trimming: 5 bases; junction bases outside the gene matches: 8. This CDR3 has 13 amino acids. In nucleotides, the CDR3 is TGCAGTGCCAGACAGGGGAGGGCGACTGAAGCTTTCTTT. It is translated as CSARQGRATEAFF.

In its sample, this clonotype was seen many times. The chain carries TRBV20-1 and TRBJ1-2; no clear D gene. Germline V lookup: CDR1 DFQATT, CDR2 SNEGSKA (reference sequence). Trimming removed 3 bases from V and 0 bases from J, with 8 bases in between. There are 13 residues in the CDR3. The CDR3 loop reads CSASLRANYGYTF. Written as DNA, the CDR3 is TGCAGTGCTAGTTTAAGAGCTAACTATGGCTACACCTTC.

At least ten counts were recorded for this clonotype. The chain couples TRBV20-1 to TRBJ2-1; TRBD2 aligns across 11 bases. There are 17 residues in the CDR3. Looked up from germline, CDR1 is DFQATT and CDR2 is SNEGSKA (reference sequence). V shed 5 bases, J shed 2 bases, and the junction held 11 bases outside the gene matches. The CDR3 region has the DNA TGCAGTGCTCAGCCGGGACTAGCGGTTACTACCTACAATGAGCAGTTCTTC. This translates into CSAQPGLAVTTYNEQFF.

This clonotype was observed many times. The rearrangement joins TRBV28 to TRBJ2-1; 7 bases agree with TRBD1. The CDR3 runs 17 residues. CDR1 is MDHEN, CDR2 SYDVKM, per germline. V shed 2 bases and J 7 bases; nucleotides not matched to a gene: 14. CDR3 sequence reads: CASSLRVDREWINEQFF. CDR3 nucleotide sequence: TGTGCCAGCAGTTTAAGGGTAGACAGGGAGTGGATTAATGAGCAGTTCTTC. Together with reference TRBV28 and TRBJ2-1, the CDR3 gives the full variable domain: DVKVTQSSRYLVKRTGEKVFLECVQDMDHENMFWYRQDPGLGLRLIYFSYDVKMKEKGDIPEGYSVSREKKERFSLILESASTNQTSMYLCASSLRVDREWINEQFFGPGTRLTVL.

This clonotype was seen a few times. The chain is built from TRBV20-1 and TRBJ1-5, with no clear D. The CDR3 covers 14 residues. CDR1 is DFQATT, CDR2 SNEGSKA, per germline (reference sequence). V lost 0 bases to trimming and J lost 10 bases, with 16 bases between them. This CDR3 is CSARDGHPGGPQHF. The CDR3 DNA reads TGCAGTGCTAGAGATGGCCATCCGGGTGGCCCCCAGCATTTT.

This clonotype was recorded at least ten times. The chain has TRBV20-1 and TRBJ2-1, with D hard to call. Germline values: CDR1 DFQATT, CDR2 SNEGSKA (reference sequence). CDR3 length: 12 residues. V shed 0 bases and J shed 9 bases, with 9 bases lying between them. The CDR3 here is CSAREGETEQFF. As DNA, the CDR3 is TGCAGTGCTAGAGAGGGCGAGACTGAGCAGTTCTTC.

This clonotype was seen at least ten times. The chain recombines TRBV28 with TRBJ2-7; unclear D gene. The germline CDR1 and CDR2 sequences are MDHEN and SYDVKM. The CDR3 spans 14 residues. V was cut by 6 bases and J by 5 bases, with 17 bases left in between. The CDR3 loop reads CASSPVSLRHEQYF. Here the CDR3 DNA reads TGTGCCAGCAGCCCAGTTTCCTTGAGGCACGAGCAGTACTTC.

This clonotype has ten or more counts. The chain is built from TRBV7-9 and TRBJ2-3; tentatively, D is TRBD1 or TRBD2 (5 bases each). The CDR3 runs to 14 residues. Trimming left V 4 bases short and J 5 bases short, with 13 bases between. Germline V gives CDR1 SEHNR, CDR2 FQNEAQ (reference sequence). The CDR3 loop is CASSSRDRGDTQYF. Written as DNA, the CDR3 is TGTGCCAGCAGCTCTAGGGACCGGGGAGATACGCAGTATTTT.

This clonotype showed up many times. This sequence joins TRBV5-1 and TRBJ2-1; the D gene is possibly TRBD2 (6 bases). The CDR3 totals 13 residues. Per germline, CDR1 SGHRS and CDR2 YFSETQ. Between the trimmed V and J ends, which lost 7 bases and 5 bases, there was a span of 13 bases. For the CDR3, the DNA is TGCGCCAGCGGGGGGACGACCCACAATGAGCAGTTCTTC. It specifies CASGGTTHNEQFF.

This clonotype occurred many times. This chain connects TRBV7-8 to TRBJ2-1; D remains ambiguous. This CDR3 contains 15 residues. V gave up 5 bases and J gave up 5 bases, with 16 bases separating them. CDR1 is SGHVS and CDR2 is FQNEAQ in the germline V gene. In nucleotides, the CDR3 is TGTGCCAGCAGCGGTGGGCCAGGTTCCCACAATGAGCAGTTCTTC. Translation gives CASSGGPGSHNEQFF.

This clonotype was observed at least ten times. V is TRBV2 and J is TRBJ1-2, with D unresolved. Looked up from germline, CDR1 is SNHLY and CDR2 is FYNNEI. The CDR3 extends over 13 amino acids. Trimming stripped 6 bases from V and 3 bases from J, with 11 bases between. DNA of the CDR3: TGTGCCAGCAGCCCAGAGAGGGACTATGGCTACACCTTC. As protein: CASSPERDYGYTF.

This clonotype was counted ten times or more. V usage is TRBV6-1 and J usage is TRBJ2-2; TRBD1 matches 9 bases. The CDR3 is 16 amino acids. Unmatched junction bases numbered 11, after V lost 5 bases and J lost 7 bases. CDR1 and CDR2 (germline): MNHNS, SASEGT. The CDR3, as DNA: TGTGCCAGCAGTCCGGGACAGGGTATCAATGGCGGGGAGCTGTTTTTT. It is translated as CASSPGQGINGGELFF.

The table lists this clonotype with a few counts. The rearrangement links TRBV7-2 to TRBJ2-1; 9 bases match TRBD1. CDR1 is SGHTA, CDR2 FQGNSA, per germline. The CDR3 runs to 15 residues. The trim removed 2 bases at V and 2 bases at J, leaving 1 base unmatched. Here the CDR3 DNA reads TGTGCCAGCAGCTTAAGACAGGGGGCCTACAATGAGCAGTTCTTC. Amino acids: CASSLRQGAYNEQFF.

This clonotype showed up many times. This rearrangement joins TRBV13 to TRBJ2-3; D not resolved. With 5 bases removed from V and 2 bases from J, the gap between germline ends came to 8 bases. This CDR3 region has 13 residues. In germline, CDR1 is PRHDT, CDR2 FYEKMQ (reference sequence). CDR3 DNA: TGTGCCAGCAGCCCCGTCATCACAGATACGCAGTATTTT. Amino acid sequence: CASSPVITDTQYF.

J is TRBJ2-1 and V is TRBV11-2, with 11 bases aligning to TRBD2. Germline CDR1 reads SGHAT; CDR2 reads FQNNGV. V gave up 6 bases and J gave up 6 bases; unmatched junction bases: 10. The CDR3 is made up of 16 amino acids. The CDR3 loop is CASRPPGTSGLNEQFF. The CDR3 DNA sequence: TGTGCCAGCAGGCCCCCCGGGACTAGCGGACTCAATGAGCAGTTCTTC.